Shown below are 22 T cell receptor beta chains from a single sample sequenced in a study of CD8 T cells in ankylosing spondylitis. TCRdb processed the 5' RACE reads anew with MiXCR; each CDR3 protein has one entry. Altogether hundreds of thousands of distinct CDR3 sequences are present, roughly an eighth being singletons, with the ten largest covering around 6.8%. General study points: A motif in TCR beta, a set of eight highly homologous variants, appeared characteristic of ankylosing spondylitis blood.

Their specific antigens are unknown. Material: blood, either unsorted or a sorted T cell fraction (not recorded which). These TCRs come from a male donor with ankylosing spondylitis.

The DNA for the CDR3 is TGTGCCAGCAGCCGAGAGGGGTTGGGAGTTACTGGAAACACCATATATTTT. Protein sequence: CASSREGLGVTGNTIYF. J is TRBJ1-3 and V is TRBV4-2, with a weak D call TRBD1 (5 bases). The CDR3 extends over 17 amino acids. Germline-derived CDR1 and CDR2 are LGHNA and YNFKEQ. V shed 4 bases and J shed 2 bases, with 18 bases lying between them.

This clonotype was observed a handful of times. The chain links TRBV6-1 to TRBJ2-5, with TRBD2 matching over 10 bases. Germline CDR1 reads MNHNS; CDR2 reads SASEGT. The J segment lost 5 bases and the V segment lost 6 bases, leaving 15 bases of the junction unmatched. This CDR3 spans 17 amino acids. CDR3 loop: CASSLRRAGGRAETQYF. CDR3 DNA: TGTGCCAGCAGCCTCAGAAGAGCGGGAGGGAGGGCGGAGACCCAGTACTTC.

The table lists this clonotype with a few counts. The rearrangement joins TRBV24-1 to TRBJ2-1; D is tentatively TRBD1 or TRBD2 (6 bases each). Germline loops: CDR1 KGHDR, CDR2 SFDVKD. This CDR3 comprises 16 residues. V lost 3 bases and J lost 2, with 13 bases in between. CDR3: CATSDPGARAYNEQFF. DNA of the CDR3: TGTGCCACCAGTGATCCGGGGGCGAGGGCCTACAATGAGCAGTTCTTC.

This clonotype was seen at least ten times. The chain links TRBV11-1 to TRBJ2-1, with a weak D call TRBD1 (6 bases). Germline-derived CDR1 and CDR2 are SGHAT and FQDESV (reference sequence). CDR3 length: 15 residues. Trimming shortened V by 3 bases and J by 6 bases, and 15 bases separated the two germline ends. The CDR3, as DNA: TGTGCCAGCAGCTTGACAATCCGGGACACCAATGAGCAGTTCTTC. It is translated as CASSLTIRDTNEQFF.

This clonotype showed up just a few times. The J gene is TRBJ2-1, the V gene TRBV5-1; 7 positions agree with TRBD2. Germline-derived CDR1 and CDR2 are SGHRS and YFSETQ. The CDR3 length is 13 residues. Germline trimming cut 7 bases from V and 6 bases from J; bases unmatched to any gene: 7. In DNA form, the CDR3 reads TGCGCCAGCCAACTAACGGGGGGCAATGAGCAGTTCTTC. Translation: CASQLTGGNEQFF. Combining the CDR3 with reference TRBV5-1 and TRBJ2-1 gives the whole variable domain KAGVTQTPRYLIKTRGQQVTLSCSPISGHRSVSWYQQTPGQGLQFLFEYFSETQRNKGNFPGRFSGRQFSNSRSEMNVSTLELGDSALYLCASQLTGGNEQFFGPGTRLTVL.

This chain connects TRBV9 to TRBJ2-7; D is ambiguous. V was pared by 0 bases and J by 4 bases, with 11 bases between. CDR3 length: 14 amino acids. From germline, CDR1 is SGDLS and CDR2 YYNGEE. The CDR3 coding sequence is TGTGCCAGCAGCGTAGGCGCAGACGGTTACGAGCAGTACGTC. Its translation: CASSVGADGYEQYV.

This clonotype was counted between two and nine times. The V and J genes are TRBV6-1 and TRBJ1-1; no definite D call. Germline assignment: CDR1 MNHNS and CDR2 SASEGT. Trimming removed 3 bases at V and 4 bases at J, with 12 bases between. This CDR3 is 14 amino acids long. This chain's CDR3 is CASSDHLGVTEAFF. In DNA form, the CDR3 reads TGTGCCAGCAGTGACCATTTGGGAGTCACTGAAGCTTTCTTT.

This rearrangement joins TRBV24-1 to TRBJ2-5; TRBD1 aligns across 9 bases. CDR1 and CDR2 from the germline V gene are KGHDR and SFDVKD. This CDR3 spans 13 amino acids. V shed 9 bases and J 5 bases; nucleotides not matched to a gene: 6. The CDR3 DNA sequence: TGTGCCACCGGACAGGGGAGTCTGGAGACCCAGTACTTC. As protein: CATGQGSLETQYF.

This clonotype came up many times. This chain links TRBV5-1 with TRBJ2-3; D perhaps matches TRBD2 (5 bases). The CDR3 consists of 14 residues. Trimming took off 4 bases at V and 1 base at J, with 10 bases between the two ends. Germline V gene lookup returns CDR1 SGHRS and CDR2 YFSETQ. CDR3 region: CASSPWTGTDTQYF. CDR3 in DNA: TGCGCCAGCAGCCCGTGGACTGGCACAGATACGCAGTATTTT.

The V and J genes are TRBV20-1 and TRBJ2-5; the D call may be TRBD1 or TRBD2 (5 bases each). CDR3 length equals 14 residues. CDR1 DFQATT and CDR2 SNEGSKA come from the germline V gene (reference sequence). Trimming stripped 1 base from V and 1 base from J, with 10 bases between. CDR3 amino acids: CSARGDGTQETQYF. CDR3 DNA: TGCAGTGCTAGAGGGGACGGGACCCAAGAGACCCAGTACTTC.

This clonotype occurred a few times. V is TRBV12-3 or TRBV12-4 and J is TRBJ2-5, with TRBD2 as a possible D gene (5 bases). CDR3 length: 16 amino acids. V gave up 0 bases and J gave up 1 base, with 12 bases separating them. As DNA, the CDR3 is TGTGCCAGCAGTTTAGCGCTAGGACTTCCCCAAGAGACCCAGTACTTC. It encodes CASSLALGLPQETQYF.

The chain recombines TRBV7-9 with TRBJ1-4; tentative D call: TRBD1 (5 bases). This CDR3 contains 11 residues. Germline V CDR1 and CDR2: SEHNR, FQNEAQ (reference sequence). V was cut by 5 bases and J by 13 bases, with 11 bases left in between. CDR3 nucleotides: TGTGCCAGCAGCCAAGGGACCGGACTGTTTTTT. Translation gives CASSQGTGLFF.

The table lists this clonotype with a few counts. J is TRBJ1-2 and V is TRBV7-9; 11 bases fit TRBD1. The CDR3 runs to 15 residues. Trimming cost V 5 bases and J 5 bases; bases outside gene matches: 7. The germline V gene has CDR1 SEHNR and CDR2 FQNEAQ (reference sequence). The CDR3 loop is CASSKGQGAGYGYTF. CDR3 sequence (DNA): TGTGCCAGCAGCAAAGGACAGGGGGCTGGGTATGGCTACACCTTC.

This clonotype was detected a few times. The chain carries TRBV5-1 and TRBJ2-2; 11 bases match TRBD2. This CDR3 is 19 amino acids long. The J segment lost 0 bases and the V segment lost 5 bases, leaving 12 bases of the junction unmatched. From germline, CDR1 is SGHRS and CDR2 YFSETQ. CDR3 sequence: CASSPGGTSGRSNTGELFF. DNA for the CDR3: TGCGCCAGCAGTCCAGGGGGCACTAGCGGGAGATCGAACACCGGGGAGCTGTTTTTT.

The CDR3 DNA reads TGCGCCAGCAGCCAACTAGCTGCTGGGGCCAACGTCCTGACTTTC. Translated, it gives CASSQLAAGANVLTF. The gene calls are TRBV4-1 and TRBJ2-6; maybe TRBD2 (5 bases). Germline loops: CDR1 MGHRA, CDR2 YSYEKL. V was cut by 2 bases and J by 2 bases, with 7 bases left in between. The CDR3 covers 15 residues.

The chain uses TRBV5-1 and TRBJ2-7, with 12 bases lining up with TRBD2. Trimming took 4 bases from V and 3 from J; bases not matched to a gene: 2. This CDR3 contains 14 residues. CDR1 and CDR2 (germline): SGHRS, YFSETQ. The CDR3 protein is CASSGTSGFYEQYV. The CDR3 DNA follows: TGCGCCAGCAGCGGGACTAGCGGGTTCTACGAGCAGTACGTC.

This clonotype appeared many times. The chain couples TRBV7-8 to TRBJ2-5; no firm D call. The V end was cut by 5 bases, the J end by 7 bases, with 8 bases between. Per germline, CDR1 SGHVS and CDR2 FQNEAQ. The CDR3 runs 11 residues. Here the CDR3 reads CASSPARTQYF. The CDR3 DNA reads TGTGCCAGCAGCCCTGCCCGGACCCAGTACTTC.

V gene TRBV20-1 combines with J gene TRBJ1-5, with a possible D match to TRBD1 (6 bases). This CDR3 spans 12 amino acids. Germline lookup yields CDR1 DFQATT and CDR2 SNEGSKA (reference sequence). The V and J ends lost 5 bases and 5 bases respectively, with 10 bases between them. As DNA, the CDR3 is TGCAGTGCTTCTTCAGGGGATCAGCCCCAGCATTTT. This codes for CSASSGDQPQHF.

There are a few counts of this clonotype. The V gene is TRBV29-1, the J gene TRBJ1-1; D gene uncertain. V lost 6 bases to trimming and J lost 2 bases, with 7 bases between them. The V gene's germline CDR1 is SQVTM and CDR2 ANQGSEA. The CDR3 sequence is 11 residues long. The DNA of the CDR3 is TGCAGCGTAGCACTAAACACTGAAGCTTTCTTT. Translating gives CSVALNTEAFF.

This clonotype was detected only a few times. CDR3 nucleotide sequence: TGCAGTGCTAGAAGTCCGGGAGTCCTGTACTTC. Translated: CSARSPGVLYF. The J gene is TRBJ2-5, the V gene TRBV20-1; possibly TRBD2 for D (6 bases). This CDR3 is built from 11 residues. Trimming left V 2 bases short and J 13 bases short, with 14 bases between. Germline V gene sequence: CDR1 DFQATT, CDR2 SNEGSKA (reference sequence).

Comments on this clonotype: The junction differs from germline at one of its ends, possibly a read error. The genes are TRBV5-1 and TRBJ1-2; D unclear. This CDR3 contains 13 residues. Germline V gene sequence: CDR1 SGHRS, CDR2 YFSETQ. CDR3 sequence: CASSSEGNSGYTF. CDR3 in DNA: TGCGCCAGCAGCTCGGAAGGCAACTCTGGCTACACCTTC.

J is TRBJ2-3 and V is TRBV20-1, with TRBD2 matching over 12 bases. This CDR3 is built from 18 residues. V was pared by 3 bases and J by 1 base, with 11 bases of the junction left unmatched. Looked up from germline, CDR1 is DFQATT and CDR2 is SNEGSKA (reference sequence). CDR3 sequence reads: CSASRPSGRGPGTDTQYF. The CDR3 bases are TGCAGTGCTAGCCGACCTAGCGGGAGGGGCCCTGGCACAGATACGCAGTATTTT.